This TCR beta chain is drawn from a study of T cell repertoires in ileal Crohn's disease. This clone was seen once. Trimming took off 11 bases at V and 4 bases at J, with 20 bases between the two ends. In germline, CDR1 is LNHDA, CDR2 SQIVND (reference sequence). CDR3 length equals 14 residues. Time point indicated: neoterminal ileum biopsy at postoperative endoscopy, about 6 months after surgery. The repertoire was sequenced with immunoSEQ multiplex PCR; TCRdb's copy has only in-frame clones and lacks some. The table has about 11,000 clones, 79% seen once. This clonotype was obtained from an adult with Crohn's disease. The chain carries TRBV19 and TRBJ2-5, with D possibly matching TRBD2 (5 bases). Sequenced: ileal tissue. CDR3 sequence: CASRSSAGVETQYF. DNA for the CDR3: TGTGCCTCCCGGTCGTCGGCCGGGGTAGAGACCCAGTACTTC.